The rows below give T cell receptor beta chains drawn from one sample of a study of T cells in Graves' hyperthyroidism and ophthalmopathy. Using its own MiXCR run on the multiplex PCR reads, TCRdb lists one record per CDR3 protein. Counted here are more than 500,000 distinct CDR3 sequences, 15% to 20% occurring once; the ten biggest clones make up about 3.8%. Sequenced material: blood. These receptors originate from a woman aged 25-40 years with Graves' hyperthyroidism. The CDR3 runs from the conserved cysteine through the conserved F or W. A D gene is named only where the DNA matches it firmly. A row's size may be missing; if present it is once, few, many or a size class.

v_gene	d_gene	abundance	j_gene	len	CDR3nt	CDR3aa
TRBV3-1	NA	many	TRBJ2-7	16	TGTGCCAGCAGCCAAAGTGGGGCGGGACGTACCTACGAGCAGTACTTC	CASSQSGAGRTYEQYF
TRBV11-2	NA	many	TRBJ1-1	11	TGTGCCAGCAGCCAATGGTTCCCAGCTTTCTTT	CASSQWFPAFF
TRBV13	TRBD1	many	TRBJ1-4	15	TGTGCCAGCAGCGGACAGGGAAGGGCTAATGAAAAACTGTTTTTT	CASSGQGRANEKLFF
TRBV2	NA	many	TRBJ1-1	17	TGTGCCAGCAGTGAATATCTCAGGGTATTAGGGGATACTGAAGCTTTCTTT	CASSEYLRVLGDTEAFF
TRBV6-1	NA	few	TRBJ2-7	13	TGTGCCAGCGGTTTCCGGGGGACATACGAGCAGTACTTC	CASGFRGTYEQYF
TRBV3-1	NA	NA	TRBJ2-2	13	TGTGCCAGCAGCCAGACTAGAAGGGGGGAGCTGTTTTTT	CASSQTRRGELFF
TRBV20-1	NA	few	TRBJ1-5	14	TGCAGTGCCCTCGAGGGACACCAGCTTTGGCCCCAGCATTTT	CSALEGHQLWPQHF
TRBV3-1	NA	many	TRBJ1-1	18	TGTGCCAGCAGCCAAGATCAAGAACAGGGTCTCAGGGGCACTGAAGCTTTCTTT	CASSQDQEQGLRGTEAFF
TRBV2	TRBD2	many	TRBJ2-1	18	TGTGCCAGCAGTGAAGCGGTACGGGAGGCCCGCTCCTACAATGAGCAGTTCTTC	CASSEAVREARSYNEQFF
TRBV5-1	NA	NA	TRBJ2-1	14	TGCGCCAGCAGCTTGGCGGCGGGATCGGGTGAGCAGTTCTTC	CASSLAAGSGEQFF
TRBV28	NA	NA	TRBJ1-6	17	TGTGCCAGCAGCCCTCCGTCCGGGCGGCGGGACGATTCACCCCTCCACTTT	CASSPPSGRRDDSPLHF
TRBV4-1	TRBD1	NA	TRBJ2-7	18	TGCGCCAGCAGCCAAGAATTCAGAGGGGGACAGAGCTCCTACGAGCAGTACTTC	CASSQEFRGGQSSYEQYF
TRBV6-2/TRBV6-3	NA	many	TRBJ2-3	16	TGTGCCAGCAGTTATCAGCAAGGATTTGGGGACGATACGCAGTATTTT	CASSYQQGFGDDTQYF
TRBV28	TRBD2	many	TRBJ2-7	13	TGTGCCAGCAGTTTGTCCCCTAGCGGCGAGCAGTACTTC	CASSLSPSGEQYF
TRBV6-1	TRBD1	few	TRBJ1-1	16	TGTGCCATCAAGACAGGGGCGGGGAAATTGACCACTGAAGCTTTCTTT	CAIKTGAGKLTTEAFF
TRBV5-1	NA	few	TRBJ2-1	13	TGCGCCAGCAGCTTCGGGACAAACAATGAGCAGTTCTTC	CASSFGTNNEQFF
TRBV6-6	TRBD2	many	TRBJ2-7	15	TGTGCCAGCAGTTACGTCGCGGGAGTATCCTACGAGCAGTACTTC	CASSYVAGVSYEQYF
TRBV7-3	NA	NA	TRBJ2-1	14	TGTGCCAGCAGCTTAGAGGATAACTACAATGAGCAGTTCTTC	CASSLEDNYNEQFF
TRBV6-2/TRBV6-3	TRBD1	many	TRBJ1-5	13	TGTGCCAGCAGTTACTCAGGGGGCAAGCCCCAGCATTTT	CASSYSGGKPQHF
TRBV10-1	NA	NA	TRBJ1-3	15	TGCGCCAGCAGTGAGTCGGGAAGGCCTGGAAACACCATATATTTT	CASSESGRPGNTIYF
TRBV28	NA	many	TRBJ2-7	14	TGTGCCAGCACACGGGACACCATAAACCACGAGCAGTACTTC	CASTRDTINHEQYF
TRBV6-1	TRBD1	NA	TRBJ1-5	15	TGTGCCAGCAGCTTCTACAGGGGGCGCGATCAGCCCCAGCATTTT	CASSFYRGRDQPQHF
TRBV7-3	NA	NA	TRBJ2-4	17	TGTGCCAGCAGCTTTGGGGGAGAGGGTTACGACAAAAACATTCAGTACTTC	CASSFGGEGYDKNIQYF
TRBV10-2	NA	few	TRBJ2-3	12	TGCGCCTCCGGAAGGCGCACAGATACGCAGTATTTT	CASGRRTDTQYF
TRBV5-1	NA	many	TRBJ1-5	15	TGCGCCAGCAGCTTGGAAGACGGACGCAATCAGCCCCAGCATTTT	CASSLEDGRNQPQHF
TRBV20-1	NA	NA	TRBJ2-1	15	TGCAGTGCGAACTCCCTGAGGAGGTCAGGGAATGAGCAGTTCTTC	CSANSLRRSGNEQFF
TRBV20-1	TRBD1	many	TRBJ1-2	13	TGCAGTGCGAGCCGACAGGGGGACTATGGCTACACCTTC	CSASRQGDYGYTF
TRBV28	TRBD1	many	TRBJ1-2	14	TGTGCCAGCAGTTTAACAGGACAGGGGAGAAGCTACACCTTC	CASSLTGQGRSYTF
TRBV11-2	TRBD2	many	TRBJ2-3	15	TGTGCCAGCAGCTTCGGACTAGCGGACACAGATACGCAGTATTTT	CASSFGLADTDTQYF
TRBV3-1	TRBD2	many	TRBJ2-5	18	TGTGCCAGCAGCCAACGCCTTGGGAGCGGGAAGAGGCGGGAGACCCAGTACTTC	CASSQRLGSGKRRETQYF
TRBV2	NA	NA	TRBJ2-7	16	TGTGCCAGCAGTGAAGAGGGAACAGGGTTTCCCTACGAGCAGTACTTC	CASSEEGTGFPYEQYF
TRBV20-1	TRBD2	few	TRBJ2-1	18	TGCAGTGCTAGACCTTACAGACTAGCGGGAGTACAAAACGATGAGCAGTTCTTC	CSARPYRLAGVQNDEQFF
TRBV7-9	TRBD1	NA	TRBJ2-3	19	TGTGCCAGCAGCGGCCTTTTGGACAGGGAAGGGCTAGTGACAGATACGCAGTATTTT	CASSGLLDREGLVTDTQYF
TRBV30	NA	many	TRBJ1-2	13	TGTGCCTGTTCGGGACACCTAGTCTATGGCTACACCTTC	CACSGHLVYGYTF
TRBV7-9	NA	many	TRBJ2-7	14	TGTGCCAGCAGCTCCCCCGGAGGGGGGGGCGAGCAGTACTTC	CASSSPGGGGEQYF
TRBV3-1	TRBD1	many	TRBJ1-4	14	TGTGCCAGCAGCCAGAGGGACAGGGGTGAAAAACTGTTTTTT	CASSQRDRGEKLFF
TRBV2	NA	many	TRBJ2-1	16	TGTGCCAGCAGACAAGCACCGGGCCGCCTCGGCCATGAGCAGTTCTTC	CASRQAPGRLGHEQFF
TRBV7-2	NA	many	TRBJ2-4	15	TGTGCCAGCAGCCGAAAGCTGGGAGACGGGGACATTCAGTACTTC	CASSRKLGDGDIQYF
TRBV7-2	NA	many	TRBJ1-2	15	TGTGCCAGCAGTTACAACCCAACAGGGTTCTATGGCTACACCTTC	CASSYNPTGFYGYTF
TRBV20-1	NA	NA	TRBJ2-1	14	TGCAGTGCTGGGGGCGGCGGGAGTTTGGATGAGCAGTTCTTC	CSAGGGGSLDEQFF
TRBV11-2	TRBD1	NA	TRBJ1-4	16	TGTGCCAGCAGCCCCTTAGGGGACAGGGGAGGAGAAAAACTGTTTTTT	CASSPLGDRGGEKLFF
TRBV27	TRBD1	many	TRBJ2-7	18	TGTGCCAGCAGTTTGTCTCTTCGGCCGGACAGGGGTTCCTACGAGCAGTACTTC	CASSLSLRPDRGSYEQYF
TRBV3-1	NA	many	TRBJ2-5	12	TGTGCCAGCAGCGAAGAAGTGGAGACCCAGTACTTC	CASSEEVETQYF
TRBV20-1	TRBD1	NA	TRBJ1-5	14	TGCAGTGCTACAAGGGGGCAAGGGGATTGGCCCCAGCATTTT	CSATRGQGDWPQHF
TRBV5-1	NA	few	TRBJ2-7	15	TGCGCCAGCAGCTTGGAGGGGACTGGGGACTACGAGCAGTACTTC	CASSLEGTGDYEQYF
TRBV6-2/TRBV6-3	TRBD2	NA	TRBJ2-3	17	TGTGCCAGCAGTTCCCAGAGACTAGCGGGGGGCACAGATACGCAGTATTTT	CASSSQRLAGGTDTQYF
TRBV12-3/TRBV12-4	NA	many	TRBJ1-5	15	TGTGCCAGCAGTCCACCGGACAGCTACAATCAGCCCCAGCATTTT	CASSPPDSYNQPQHF